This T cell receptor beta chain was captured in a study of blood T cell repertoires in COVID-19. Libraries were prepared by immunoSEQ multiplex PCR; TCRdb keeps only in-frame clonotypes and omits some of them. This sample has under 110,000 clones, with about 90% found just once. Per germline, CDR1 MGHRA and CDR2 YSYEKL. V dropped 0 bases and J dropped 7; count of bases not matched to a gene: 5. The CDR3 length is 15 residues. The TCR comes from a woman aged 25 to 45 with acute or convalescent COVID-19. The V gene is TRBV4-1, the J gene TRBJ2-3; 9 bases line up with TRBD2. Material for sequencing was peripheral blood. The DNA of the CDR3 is TGCGCCAGCAGCCAAGATTCAGCGGGGGGCTATACGCAGTATTTT. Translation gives CASSQDSAGGYTQYF.